Listed below are T cell receptor beta chains from one sample, sequenced in a study of high-grade serous ovarian cancer treatment subgroups. The assay was immunoSEQ multiplex PCR, and TCRdb's table has in-frame clones only and misses some. The sample has some 40,000 clones; around 80% are singletons. Sequencing was done on a sample of tumor tissue. The receptors stem from a human donor with high-grade serous ovarian cancer. The CDR3 runs from the conserved cysteine through the conserved F or W. A D gene is named only where the DNA matches it firmly. Size is omitted from some rows. Given values are once, few, many or a class for expanded clones.

NA | NA | TRBJ1-5 | 14 | TRBV5-6 | CASSPGPSNQPQHF | TGTGCCAGCAGCCCCGGACCGAGCAATCAGCCCCAGCATTTT
NA | TRBD2 | TRBJ2-1 | 19 | TRBV28 | CASSLTGTSGASSYNEQFF | TGTGCCAGCAGTTTAACAGGGACTAGCGGGGCTAGCTCCTACAATGAGCAGTTCTTC
NA | NA | TRBJ2-7 | 13 | TRBV19 | CASSPGHGYEQYF | TGTGCCAGTAGTCCGGGACACGGCTACGAGCAGTACTTC
once | NA | TRBJ2-3 | 16 | TRBV27 | CASSLSWGGGTDTQYF | TGTGCCAGCAGTTTATCGTGGGGAGGCGGGACAGATACGCAGTATTTT
NA | NA | TRBJ2-1 | 17 | TRBV28 | CASSPPLGGGGGWRQFF | TGTGCCAGCAGTCCACCCCTCGGGGGAGGAGGGGGCTGGAGGCAGTTCTTC
once | NA | TRBJ1-3 | 17 | TRBV2 | CASSASMRINSGNTIYF | TGTGCCAGCAGTGCAAGCATGAGGATCAACTCTGGAAACACCATATATTTT
NA | NA | TRBJ2-4 | 15 | TRBV5-1 | CASSEGALAKNIQYF | TGCGCCAGCAGTGAGGGCGCTCTAGCCAAAAACATTCAGTACTTC
NA | NA | TRBJ2-7 | 14 | TRBV28 | CASTDRRGPYEQYF | TGTGCCAGCACTGACCGGAGGGGCCCCTACGAGCAGTACTTC
once | NA | TRBJ1-1 | 17 | TRBV19 | CASSISLQGLMNTEAFF | TGTGCCAGTAGTATAAGCCTCCAGGGGCTCATGAACACTGAAGCTTTCTTT
once | NA | TRBJ2-7 | 14 | TRBV19 | CASSMGWGGGEQYF | TGTGCCAGTAGTATGGGGTGGGGGGGCGGCGAGCAGTACTTC
few | TRBD1 | TRBJ1-3 | 17 | TRBV4-1 | CASSQEVHRGTGNTIYF | TGCGCCAGCAGCCAAGAGGTCCACAGGGGGACTGGAAACACCATATATTTT
few | NA | TRBJ1-5 | 14 | TRBV28 | CASKEGGTNQPQHF | TGTGCCAGCAAGGAGGGGGGGACCAATCAGCCCCAGCATTTT
NA | TRBD1 | TRBJ1-1 | 13 | TRBV7-2 | CASSTQGDTEAFF | TGTGCCAGCAGCACACAGGGGGACACTGAAGCTTTCTTT
NA | TRBD1 | TRBJ1-5 | 17 | TRBV18 | CASSPRSPGQGPQPQHF | TGTGCCAGCTCACCACGAAGTCCGGGACAGGGTCCTCAGCCCCAGCATTTT
NA | NA | TRBJ2-7 | 14 | TRBV15 | CATSRDLGGDEQYF | TGTGCCACCAGCAGAGATCTAGGGGGAGACGAGCAGTACTTC
NA | NA | TRBJ1-4 | 15 | TRBV10-3 | CAISDELSSGEKLFF | TGTGCCATCAGTGATGAGTTAAGCTCGGGTGAAAAACTGTTTTTT
NA | TRBD1 | TRBJ1-1 | 15 | TRBV27 | CASRYRGLMNTEAFF | TGTGCCAGCAGATACAGGGGGCTAATGAACACTGAAGCTTTCTTT
NA | TRBD1 | TRBJ1-5 | 15 | TRBV4-1 | CASRDRALAGQPQHF | TGCGCCAGCAGAGACAGGGCTTTGGCGGGTCAGCCCCAGCATTTT
once | TRBD2 | TRBJ2-3 | 13 | TRBV28 | CALGRGSTDTQYF | TGTGCCCTAGGGAGGGGAAGCACAGATACGCAGTATTTT
few | NA | TRBJ2-7 | 13 | TRBV19 | CASSPGGLAEQYF | TGTGCCAGTAGTCCCGGGGGCCTAGCTGAGCAGTACTTC
once | NA | TRBJ2-5 | 14 | TRBV9 | CASSVDPSFETQYF | TGTGCCAGCAGCGTAGATCCCAGCTTCGAGACCCAGTACTTC
NA | NA | TRBJ2-6 | 15 | TRBV5-6 | CASSSLGAGANVLTF | TGTGCCAGCAGCTCTCTGGGGGCTGGGGCCAACGTCCTGACTTTC
once | NA | TRBJ2-5 | 15 | TRBV7-9 | CASSLDGAPQETQYF | TGTGCCAGCAGCTTAGACGGGGCCCCCCAAGAGACCCAGTACTTC
once | NA | TRBJ2-7 | 14 | TRBV27 | CASSQWYPSYEQYF | TGTGCCAGCAGTCAGTGGTACCCCTCCTACGAGCAGTACTTC
NA | NA | TRBJ1-4 | 17 | TRBV11-2 | CASSSPRRGRYNEKLFF | TGTGCCAGCAGCTCCCCTCGGAGGGGCCGCTATAATGAAAAACTGTTTTTT
NA | NA | TRBJ2-7 | 13 | TRBV18 | CASSPRFHYEQYF | TGTGCCAGCTCACCACGTTTTCACTACGAGCAGTACTTC
NA | NA | TRBJ2-4 | 14 | TRBV28 | CASSFVGRENIQYF | TGTGCCAGCAGTTTCGTAGGCAGGGAAAACATTCAGTACTTC
NA | NA | TRBJ1-5 | 15 | TRBV28 | CASSRTWGGYQPQHF | TGTGCCAGCAGTCGTACCTGGGGAGGATATCAGCCCCAGCATTTT
NA | NA | TRBJ1-2 | 17 | TRBV4-1 | CASSQDNRASGRYGYTF | TGCGCCAGCAGCCAAGACAACCGGGCCTCGGGGCGCTATGGCTACACCTTC
NA | NA | TRBJ1-4 | 15 | TRBV7-2 | CASSKTATINEKLFF | TGTGCCAGCAGCAAGACCGCCACGATTAATGAAAAACTGTTTTTT
NA | TRBD2 | TRBJ2-1 | 17 | TRBV29-1 | CSVPEGAQSSGRVEQFF | TGCAGCGTTCCGGAGGGCGCCCAGAGTAGCGGGAGGGTTGAGCAGTTCTTC
NA | NA | TRBJ1-1 | 14 | TRBV28 | CASSLIPGASEAFF | TGTGCCAGCAGTTTGATTCCGGGGGCCTCTGAAGCTTTCTTT
NA | TRBD1 | TRBJ2-1 | 14 | TRBV29-1 | CSVGTGRPYNEQFF | TGCAGCGTGGGGACAGGGCGCCCCTACAATGAGCAGTTCTTC
NA | NA | TRBJ1-1 | 14 | TRBV27 | CASSLSRANTEAFF | TGTGCCAGCAGTTTATCACGGGCGAACACTGAAGCTTTCTTT
NA | TRBD1 | TRBJ2-1 | 15 | TRBV5-1 | CASSADRGPPNEQFF | TGCGCCAGCAGCGCGGACAGGGGACCTCCCAATGAGCAGTTCTTC
NA | TRBD1 | TRBJ1-2 | 12 | TRBV6-6 | CASSRQGRGYTF | TGTGCCAGCAGTCGACAGGGTCGGGGCTACACCTTC
NA | NA | TRBJ2-5 | 14 | TRBV11-2 | CASSLNELQETQYF | TGTGCCAGCAGCTTAAACGAACTTCAAGAGACCCAGTACTTC
NA | NA | TRBJ1-5 | 10 | TRBV10-1 | CASTRQPQHF | TGCGCCAGCACGAGGCAGCCCCAGCATTTT
once | NA | TRBJ2-7 | 14 | TRBV7-9 | CASSLGAGRYEQYF | TGTGCCAGCAGCTTAGGGGCAGGACGATACGAGCAGTACTTC
NA | TRBD2 | TRBJ2-5 | 13 | TRBV13 | CASSTSRGGEQYF | TGTGCCAGCAGCACCAGCCGGGGGGGAGAGCAGTACTTC
few | NA | TRBJ1-1 | 14 | TRBV7-8 | CASSLAGMNTEAFF | TGTGCCAGCAGCCTTGCGGGTATGAACACTGAAGCTTTCTTT
once | NA | TRBJ2-4 | 12 | TRBV7-2 | CASSNPGTPPHF | TGTGCCAGCAGCAACCCCGGGACGCCTCCCCACTTC
NA | NA | TRBJ1-5 | 14 | TRBV5-1 | CASSPGEGEQPQHF | TGCGCCAGCAGCCCTGGAGAGGGGGAACAGCCCCAGCATTTT
NA | NA | TRBJ2-2 | 14 | TRBV13 | CASSLERYTGELFF | TGTGCCAGCAGCTTAGAACGTTACACCGGGGAGCTGTTTTTT
NA | NA | TRBJ2-2 | 15 | TRBV7-8 | CASCLAAPYTGELFF | TGTGCCAGCTGCCTCGCGGCGCCCTATACCGGGGAGCTGTTTTTT
NA | NA | TRBJ2-1 | 12 | TRBV7-9 | CASSLGSNEQFF | TGTGCCAGCAGCTTGGGTTCCAATGAGCAGTTCTTC
NA | NA | TRBJ2-5 | 14 | TRBV7-2 | CASSLGRGGETQYF | TGTGCCAGCAGCTTAGGCAGGGGCGGGGAGACCCAGTACTTC
NA | TRBD1 | TRBJ1-2 | 13 | TRBV7-2 | CASSPRTGHGYTF | TGTGCCAGCAGCCCCCGGACAGGGCATGGCTACACCTTC
NA | NA | TRBJ1-3 | 15 | TRBV7-2 | CASSSGEVRGNTIYF | TGTGCCAGCAGTTCAGGGGAAGTAAGGGGAAACACCATATATTTT
NA | TRBD1 | TRBJ2-5 | 16 | TRBV7-1 | CASSSNDRGERETQYF | TGTGCCAGCAGCTCCAATGACAGGGGCGAACGTGAGACCCAGTACTTC
NA | NA | TRBJ2-5 | 11 | TRBV5-1 | CASTGMGTQYF | TGCGCCAGCACGGGAATGGGGACCCAGTACTTC
once | NA | TRBJ2-2 | 12 | TRBV18 | CASSPRDGELFF | TGTGCCAGCTCACCAAGGGACGGGGAGCTGTTTTTT
NA | NA | TRBJ2-3 | 15 | TRBV7-2 | CASTRAHASTDTQYF | TGTGCCAGCACGAGAGCACACGCTAGCACAGATACGCAGTATTTT
few | TRBD2 | TRBJ2-2 | 18 | TRBV9 | CASSVTRGLAGEAGELFF | TGTGCCAGCAGCGTAACCCGGGGACTAGCGGGAGAGGCCGGGGAGCTGTTTTTT
few | NA | TRBJ1-5 | 15 | TRBV18 | CASSPPGGRDQPQHF | TGTGCCAGCTCACCCCCGGGAGGAAGGGACCAGCCCCAGCATTTT
NA | TRBD1 | TRBJ2-2 | 13 | TRBV29-1 | CSVTGVSTGELFF | TGCAGCGTAACAGGGGTTTCCACCGGGGAGCTGTTTTTT
NA | NA | TRBJ2-2 | 16 | TRBV14 | CASSQSSGDHTGELFF | TGTGCCAGCAGCCAATCTTCAGGGGACCACACCGGGGAGCTGTTTTTT